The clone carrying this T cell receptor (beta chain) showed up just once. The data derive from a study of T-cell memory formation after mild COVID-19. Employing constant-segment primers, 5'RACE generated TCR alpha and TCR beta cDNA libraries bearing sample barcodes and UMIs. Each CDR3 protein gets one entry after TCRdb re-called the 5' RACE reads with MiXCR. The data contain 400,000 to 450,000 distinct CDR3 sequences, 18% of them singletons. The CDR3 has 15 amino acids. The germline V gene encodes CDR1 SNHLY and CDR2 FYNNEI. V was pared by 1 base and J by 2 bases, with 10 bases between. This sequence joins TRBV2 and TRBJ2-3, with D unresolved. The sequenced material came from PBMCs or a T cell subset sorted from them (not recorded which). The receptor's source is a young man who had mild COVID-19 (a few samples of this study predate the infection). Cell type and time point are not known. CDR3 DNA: TGTGCCAGCAGTGAAGAGTTAAGTCTCACAGATACGCAGTATTTT. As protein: CASSEELSLTDTQYF.